The text below deals with one TCR beta chain. Source study methods: Nucleated cell number was recorded as an estimate derived from reference gene primer amplification. This table comes from immunoSEQ multiplex PCR, and its TCRdb copy is limited to in-frame clones, with some not included. V and J calls and clone size are those listed in that table; D and trimming were worked out from the DNA. Here the sample spans about 39,000 clones, 75% to 85% being singletons. The sample comes from a study of blood T cell repertoires in COVID-19. Study as a whole: Samples taken during acute and convalescent COVID-19 were collected in the United States, Italy and Spain. The cDNA or gDNA used as material had been derived from T cells, B-cell-depleted T cells, or PBMCs.

This CDR3 has 14 amino acids. From germline, CDR1 is LGHNT and CDR2 FRNRAP. V was trimmed by 5 bases and J by 7 bases, leaving 12 bases between them. The receptor was isolated from a human donor in a cohort sampled during active or convalescent COVID-19. The donor label of this sample is uncertain. Sequencing input: peripheral blood. The chain employs TRBV12-5 and TRBJ1-6; D possibly corresponds to TRBD1 (6 bases). The CDR3 sequence is CASGNGQINSPLHF. The CDR3 DNA reads TGTGCTAGTGGTAACGGACAGATAAATTCACCCCTCCACTTT.